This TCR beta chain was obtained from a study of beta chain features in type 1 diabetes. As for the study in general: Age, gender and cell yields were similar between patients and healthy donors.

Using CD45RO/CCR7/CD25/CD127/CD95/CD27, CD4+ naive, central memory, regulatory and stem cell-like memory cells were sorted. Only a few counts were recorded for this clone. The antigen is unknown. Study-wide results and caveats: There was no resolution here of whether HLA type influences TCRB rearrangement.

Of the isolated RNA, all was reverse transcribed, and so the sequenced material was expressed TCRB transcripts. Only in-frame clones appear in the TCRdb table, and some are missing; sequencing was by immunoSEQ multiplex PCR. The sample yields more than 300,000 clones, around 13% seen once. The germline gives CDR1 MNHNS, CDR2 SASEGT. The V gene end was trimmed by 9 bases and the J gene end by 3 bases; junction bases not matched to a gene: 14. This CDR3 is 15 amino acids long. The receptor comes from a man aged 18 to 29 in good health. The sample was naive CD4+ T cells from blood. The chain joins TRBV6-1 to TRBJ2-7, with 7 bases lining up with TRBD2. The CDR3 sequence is CASRPAGLADYEQYF. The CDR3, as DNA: TGTGCCAGTCGTCCGGCGGGGCTAGCGGACTACGAGCAGTACTTC.